This T cell receptor beta chain stems from a study of blood T cells in healthy people across ages. Per the germline V gene, CDR1 is MNHEY and CDR2 is SMNVEV (reference sequence). Trimming at V came to 3 bases and at J to 5 bases, leaving 9 bases not matched to a gene. CDR3 length: 16 residues. A J-beta primer mix and a sample-barcoded 5' primer were used in a second PCR of roughly 6 to 12 cycles. TCRdb re-called the 5' RACE reads with MiXCR, one entry per CDR3 protein. The data hold nearly 800,000 distinct CDR3 sequences, with about 61% observed a single time. This sequence was found in a man aged 35 to 55 in good health. This chain uses TRBV27 with TRBJ2-2; 7 nucleotides agree with TRBD1. The sequenced material came from blood. This chain's CDR3 is CASSFTRGIGTGELFF. CDR3 nucleotide sequence: TGTGCCAGCAGTTTTACCAGGGGGATTGGGACCGGGGAGCTGTTTTTT.